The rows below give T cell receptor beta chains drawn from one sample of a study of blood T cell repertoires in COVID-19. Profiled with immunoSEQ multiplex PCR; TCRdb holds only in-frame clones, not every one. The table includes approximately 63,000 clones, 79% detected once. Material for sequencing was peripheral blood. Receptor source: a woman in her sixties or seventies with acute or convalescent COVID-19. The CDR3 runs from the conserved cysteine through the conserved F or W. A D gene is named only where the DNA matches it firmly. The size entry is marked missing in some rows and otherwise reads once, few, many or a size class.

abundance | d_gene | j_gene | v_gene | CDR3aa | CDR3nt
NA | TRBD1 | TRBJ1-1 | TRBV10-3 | CAISESGTANTEAFF | TGTGCCATCAGTGAGTCCGGGACAGCAAACACTGAAGCTTTCTTT
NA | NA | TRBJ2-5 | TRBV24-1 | CATPDRETQYF | TGTGCCACCCCCGACAGGGAGACCCAGTACTTC
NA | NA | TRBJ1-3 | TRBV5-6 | CASSYNGGTGNTIYF | TGTGCCAGCAGCTACAATGGGGGGACTGGAAACACCATATATTTT
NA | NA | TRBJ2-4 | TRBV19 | CASRTGQGLGNIQYF | TGTGCCAGTAGAACCGGGCAGGGGCTGGGGAACATTCAGTACTTC
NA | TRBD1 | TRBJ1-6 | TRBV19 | CASSTPGQGSNSPLHF | TGTGCCAGTAGTACCCCCGGACAGGGATCTAATTCACCCCTCCACTTT
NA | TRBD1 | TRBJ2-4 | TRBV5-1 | CASSHDRGLAKNIQYF | TGCGCCAGCAGCCACGACAGGGGACTAGCCAAAAACATTCAGTACTTC
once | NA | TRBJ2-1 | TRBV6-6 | CASTIEGEQFF | TGTGCCAGCACCATAGAGGGTGAGCAGTTCTTC
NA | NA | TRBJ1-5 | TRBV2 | CASSEGGFYNQPQHF | TGTGCCAGCAGTGAGGGGGGGTTTTACAATCAGCCCCAGCATTTT
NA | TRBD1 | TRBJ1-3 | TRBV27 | CASRGDRGLGNTIYF | TGTGCCAGCAGGGGGGACAGGGGGCTCGGAAACACCATATATTTT
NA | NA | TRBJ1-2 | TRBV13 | CASSYTSGYGYTF | TGTGCCAGCAGCTATACAAGCGGCTATGGCTACACCTTC
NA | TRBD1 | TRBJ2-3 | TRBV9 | CASSSGTGGVTDTQYF | TGTGCCAGCAGCTCCGGGACAGGGGGGGTCACAGATACGCAGTATTTT
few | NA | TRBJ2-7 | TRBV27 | CASSHPPGGEQYF | TGTGCCAGCAGTCACCCGCCCGGAGGGGAGCAGTACTTC
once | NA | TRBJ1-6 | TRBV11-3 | CASSGGGYNSPLHF | TGTGCCAGCAGCGGCGGGGGTTATAATTCACCCCTCCACTTT
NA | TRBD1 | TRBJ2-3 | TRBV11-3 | CASSYGQDPSTDTQYF | TGTGCCAGCAGCTACGGACAGGACCCCAGCACAGATACGCAGTATTTT
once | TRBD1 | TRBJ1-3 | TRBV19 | CASSIAGQGAFPDFRNTIYF | TGTGCCAGTAGTATCGCCGGACAGGGGGCCTTTCCCGACTTCCGAAACACCATATATTTT
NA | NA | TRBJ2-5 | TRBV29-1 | CSVEPEETQYF | TGCAGCGTTGAACCGGAGGAGACCCAGTACTTC
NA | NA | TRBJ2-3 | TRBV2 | CASRALSGPPTDTQYF | TGTGCCAGCAGGGCCTTGAGCGGGCCCCCCACAGATACGCAGTATTTT
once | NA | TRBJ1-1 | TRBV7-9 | CASGKVTGSEAFF | TGTGCCAGCGGCAAAGTTACAGGAAGTGAAGCTTTCTTT
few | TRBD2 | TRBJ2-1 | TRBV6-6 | CASSPQTHPAGGPSPNEQFF | TGTGCCAGCAGTCCCCAAACTCACCCAGCGGGGGGGCCATCTCCCAATGAGCAGTTCTTC
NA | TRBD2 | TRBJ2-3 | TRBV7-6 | CASSLGTSGGPDTQYF | TGTGCCAGCAGCTTAGGGACTAGCGGGGGCCCAGATACGCAGTATTTT
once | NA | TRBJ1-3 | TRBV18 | CASSIRESGNTIYF | TGTGCCAGCTCAATCAGGGAATCCGGAAACACCATATATTTT
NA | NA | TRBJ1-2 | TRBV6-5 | CASSYSNPQWGYTF | TGTGCCAGCAGTTACTCGAACCCCCAGTGGGGCTACACCTTC
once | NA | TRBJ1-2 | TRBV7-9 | CASSLGGDGYTF | TGTGCCAGCAGCTTAGGCGGGGATGGCTACACCTTC
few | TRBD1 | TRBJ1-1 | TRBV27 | CASSAQDRGPGMNTEAFF | TGTGCCAGCAGTGCCCAGGACAGGGGGCCGGGGATGAACACTGAAGCTTTCTTT
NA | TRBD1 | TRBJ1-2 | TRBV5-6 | CASSPDRGTFGYTF | TGTGCCAGCAGCCCGGACAGGGGGACTTTCGGCTACACCTTC
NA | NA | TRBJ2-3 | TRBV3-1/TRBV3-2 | CASSLTWGDDTDTQYF | TGTGCCAGCAGTTTAACGTGGGGGGACGACACAGATACGCAGTATTTT
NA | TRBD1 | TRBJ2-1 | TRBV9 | CASSVGQGDEQFF | TGTGCCAGCAGCGTAGGGCAGGGGGATGAGCAGTTCTTC
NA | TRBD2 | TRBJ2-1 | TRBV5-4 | CASSRSGGGNEQFF | TGTGCCAGCAGCAGGAGCGGGGGAGGGAATGAGCAGTTCTTC
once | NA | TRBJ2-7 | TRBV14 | CASSPLPSRGAYEQYF | TGTGCCAGCAGCCCATTACCATCCCGAGGAGCCTACGAGCAGTACTTC
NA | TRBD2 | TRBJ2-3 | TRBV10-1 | CASSESGGVGADTQYF | TGCGCCAGCAGTGAGTCGGGAGGGGTCGGAGCAGATACGCAGTATTTT
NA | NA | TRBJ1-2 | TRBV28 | CASRSMGGNNNYGYTF | TGTGCCAGCAGATCGATGGGGGGAAATAATAACTATGGCTACACCTTC
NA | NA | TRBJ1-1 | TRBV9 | CASSVLGADTEAFF | TGTGCCAGCAGCGTACTTGGGGCGGACACTGAAGCTTTCTTT
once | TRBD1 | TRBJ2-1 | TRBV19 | CASSTGTGDNEQFF | TGTGCCAGTAGTACCGGGACAGGGGACAATGAGCAGTTCTTC
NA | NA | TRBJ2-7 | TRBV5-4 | CASSLAAGDLPEQYF | TGTGCCAGCAGCTTGGCCGCAGGGGACCTCCCCGAGCAGTACTTC
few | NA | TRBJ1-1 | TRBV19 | CASRANTEAFF | TGTGCCAGTAGAGCGAACACTGAAGCTTTCTTT
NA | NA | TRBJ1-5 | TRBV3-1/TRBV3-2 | CASSQRSREQPQHF | TGTGCCAGCAGCCAAAGATCTCGCGAGCAGCCCCAGCATTTT
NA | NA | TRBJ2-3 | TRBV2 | CASSEAQADYRTDTQYF | TGTGCCAGCAGTGAAGCGCAGGCAGACTACCGCACAGATACGCAGTATTTT
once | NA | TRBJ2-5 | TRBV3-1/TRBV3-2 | CASSLFGVGQETQYF | TGTGCCAGCAGCCTTTTCGGGGTAGGTCAAGAGACCCAGTACTTC
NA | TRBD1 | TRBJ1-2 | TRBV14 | CASSDWTGQNYGYTF | TGTGCCAGCAGCGACTGGACAGGTCAAAACTATGGCTACACCTTC
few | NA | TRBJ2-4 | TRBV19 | CATKGLVTINRAKNIQYF | TGTGCCACGAAAGGACTGGTCACCATTAACCGGGCCAAAAACATTCAGTACTTC
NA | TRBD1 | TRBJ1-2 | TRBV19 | CATGDRGDYGYTF | TGTGCCACCGGAGACAGGGGGGACTATGGCTACACCTTC
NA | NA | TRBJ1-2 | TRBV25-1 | CASSPWGDGRYGYTF | TGTGCCAGCAGTCCATGGGGAGATGGAAGATATGGCTACACCTTC
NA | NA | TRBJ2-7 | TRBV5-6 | CASSLWGRVSYEQYF | TGTGCCAGCAGCTTGTGGGGCAGAGTCTCCTACGAGCAGTACTTC
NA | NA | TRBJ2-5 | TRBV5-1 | CASSLEDSTTQYF | TGCGCCAGCAGCTTGGAAGACAGTACGACCCAGTACTTC
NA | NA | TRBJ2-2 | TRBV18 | CASSRTGNTGELFF | TGTGCCAGCTCACGCACGGGGAACACCGGGGAGCTGTTTTTT
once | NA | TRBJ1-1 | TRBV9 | CASSVGRVYTEAFF | TGTGCCAGCAGCGTAGGCAGGGTGTACACTGAAGCTTTCTTT
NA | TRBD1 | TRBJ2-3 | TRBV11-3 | CASSRGQGTDTQYF | TGTGCCAGCAGCCGGGGACAGGGAACAGATACGCAGTATTTT
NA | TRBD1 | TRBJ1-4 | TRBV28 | CASVTGANEKLFF | TGTGCCAGCGTTACAGGGGCTAATGAAAAACTGTTTTTT
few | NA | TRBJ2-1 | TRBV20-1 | CSAYRANEQFF | TGCAGTGCTTACAGGGCAAATGAGCAGTTCTTC